This T cell receptor beta chain was observed in a study of Ad26.COV2.S vaccination and SARS-CoV-2 variants. In the case of this clone: The antigen is undetermined.

Some clones are missing from TCRdb's copy, which holds only in-frame ones; the method was immunoSEQ multiplex PCR. The repertoire holds about 180,000 clones, with roughly nine tenths as singletons. Study-wide results and limits: Substantial response breadth was reportedly seen for spike-specific CD8+ and CD4+ T cells after vaccination.

From germline, CDR1 is SGHRS and CDR2 YFSETQ. This CDR3 has 13 residues. Trimming pared 0 bases from V and 7 bases from J, leaving 10 bases between. This TCR came from a human donor who had recovered from COVID-19. Specimen: peripheral blood, collected after recovery from COVID-19. The chain uses TRBV5-1 and TRBJ1-1; D gene uncertain. CDR3 sequence: CASSLGGGDEAFF. The CDR3 coding sequence is TGCGCCAGCAGCTTGGGTGGCGGGGATGAAGCTTTCTTT.